One and the same sample provided the 25 T cell receptor beta chains below, sequenced in a study of beta chain features in type 1 diabetes. The whole isolated RNA underwent reverse transcription, so sequencing captured expressed TCRB transcripts. Assay used: immunoSEQ multiplex PCR; TCRdb lists only in-frame clones, some missing. Found here are around 500,000 clones, about 32% of them singletons; the top ten hold 0.065%. The sequenced sample was naive CD4+ T cells from blood. These receptors were obtained from a man aged 18 to 30 in good health.

CDR3 amino acids: CASSPLATVQETQYF. The CDR3 nucleotides are TGTGCCAGCTCACCACTGGCGACAGTCCAAGAGACCCAGTACTTC. The J gene is TRBJ2-5, the V gene TRBV18; TRBD1 is a possible D gene (5 bases). The V end was cut by 1 base, the J end by 1 base, with 10 bases between. CDR1 is KGHSH, CDR2 LQKENI, per germline. CDR3 size: 15 residues.

There are a few counts of this clone. The chain combines TRBV5-1 with TRBJ2-7; D is undetermined. This CDR3 spans 13 amino acids. Trimming took off 4 bases at V and 7 bases at J, with 15 bases between the two ends. Germline V CDR1 and CDR2: SGHRS, YFSETQ. CDR3 loop: CASSQGPLDEQYF. The CDR3 DNA follows: TGCGCCAGCAGCCAAGGGCCACTGGATGAGCAGTACTTC. The full variable domain, in which reference TRBV5-1 and TRBJ2-7 provide the parts outside the CDR3, is KAGVTQTPRYLIKTRGQQVTLSCSPISGHRSVSWYQQTPGQGLQFLFEYFSETQRNKGNFPGRFSGRQFSNSRSEMNVSTLELGDSALYLCASSQGPLDEQYFGPGTRLTVT.

The CDR3 loop is CASSAGLAAQYF. In nucleotides, the CDR3 is TGTGCCAGCAGCGCAGGACTAGCGGCGCAGTATTTT. The J gene is TRBJ2-3, the V gene TRBV7-2; 10 bases fit TRBD2. Germline trimming cut 5 bases from V and 10 bases from J; bases unmatched to any gene: 3. From germline, CDR1 is SGHTA and CDR2 FQGNSA. The CDR3 spans 12 residues.

This chain uses TRBV25-1 with TRBJ2-1, with 7 bases matching TRBD2. This CDR3 spans 14 amino acids. V shed 6 bases, J shed 5 bases, and the junction held 7 bases outside the gene matches. Germline assignment: CDR1 MGHDK and CDR2 SYGVNS. CDR3 bases: TGTGCCAGCAGCAGCCCGGGACTACACAATGAGCAGTTCTTC. This encodes CASSSPGLHNEQFF.

This clone showed up just a few times. This chain uses TRBV5-1 with TRBJ2-6; D gene uncertain. The CDR3 runs 21 residues. Germline V CDR1 and CDR2: SGHRS, YFSETQ. The V end lost 0 bases, the J end lost 0 bases, and 22 bases lay between the germline ends. The CDR3 DNA sequence: TGCGCCAGCAGCTTGGCCGCTGTTGCGGAACAAACTTACTCTGGGGCCAACGTCCTGACTTTC. This translates into CASSLAAVAEQTYSGANVLTF.

Only a few counts were recorded for this clone. V usage is TRBV27 and J usage is TRBJ2-7, with TRBD1 matching 9 bases. V gave up 5 bases and J gave up 7 bases; unmatched junction bases: 9. The CDR3 extends over 14 amino acids. Germline V gene sequence: CDR1 MNHEY, CDR2 SMNVEV (reference sequence). The CDR3 loop is CASSPLGQGFEQYF. The CDR3 DNA is TGTGCCAGCAGTCCATTGGGACAGGGTTTTGAGCAGTACTTC.

This clone was seen more than once but under ten times. V is TRBV7-2 and J is TRBJ2-3; 9 bases map to TRBD1. The CDR3 runs 16 residues. V shed 5 bases, J shed 4 bases, and the junction held 10 bases outside the gene matches. Looked up from germline, CDR1 is SGHTA and CDR2 is FQGNSA. CDR3: CASSLRRDRASDTQYF. CDR3 in DNA: TGTGCCAGCAGCCTCCGCCGGGACAGGGCGTCAGATACGCAGTATTTT.

The J gene is TRBJ2-3, the V gene TRBV2; no firm D call. V lost 5 bases and J 4 bases, leaving 7 bases between the germline ends. Per the germline V gene, CDR1 is SNHLY and CDR2 is FYNNEI. This CDR3 is 12 amino acids long. CDR3 sequence (DNA): TGTGCCAGCAGTTTCGCCTCAGATACGCAGTATTTT. It is translated as CASSFASDTQYF. Together with reference TRBV2 and TRBJ2-3, the CDR3 gives the full variable domain: EPEVTQTPSHQVTQMGQEVILRCVPISNHLYFYWYRQILGQKVEFLVSFYNNEISEKSEIFDDQFSVERPDGSNFTLKIRSTKLEDSAMYFCASSFASDTQYFGPGTRLTVL.

This chain uses TRBV30 with TRBJ2-5, with no clear D. The ends were cut back, 2 bases at V and 2 bases at J, with 6 bases in the middle. The CDR3 contains 12 residues. CDR1 is GTSNPN, CDR2 SVGIG, per germline (reference sequence). CDR3 residues: CAWSRRQETQYF. The CDR3 nucleotides are TGTGCCTGGAGTCGGAGACAAGAGACCCAGTACTTC.

This clone was seen only a few times. V and J are TRBV29-1 and TRBJ2-7; 12 bases line up with TRBD2. Per the germline V gene, CDR1 is SQVTM and CDR2 is ANQGSEA. The junction had 9 bases not matched to a gene; V was cut back by 7 bases and J by 5 bases. The CDR3 has 14 residues. The CDR3 DNA is TGCAGCGCACGACTAGCGGGAGTTCGAAACGAGCAGTACTTC. Amino acid sequence: CSARLAGVRNEQYF.

The gene calls are TRBV2 and TRBJ1-1, with D uncertain. The germline gives CDR1 SNHLY, CDR2 FYNNEI. With 5 bases removed from V and 4 bases from J, the gap between germline ends came to 14 bases. The CDR3 covers 14 residues. CDR3: CASSPAARGTEAFF. In DNA, the CDR3 is TGTGCCAGCAGTCCCGCGGCTCGGGGCACTGAAGCTTTCTTT.

This clone has only a few counts. The chain uses TRBV15 and TRBJ2-3; a weak D match, TRBD2 (5 bases). CDR1 and CDR2 (germline): LNHNV, YYDKDF (reference sequence). V lost 2 bases and J lost 0, with 12 bases in between. This CDR3 is 16 amino acids long. CDR3 loop: CATSRPEAGSTDTQYF. Here the CDR3 DNA reads TGTGCCACCAGCAGACCAGAGGCGGGTAGCACAGATACGCAGTATTTT.

The chain couples TRBV29-1 to TRBJ2-4; no definite D call. This CDR3 has 13 residues. V was cut by 3 bases and J by 6 bases, with 12 bases left in between. The germline V gene encodes CDR1 SQVTM and CDR2 ANQGSEA. The CDR3 is CSVDVGTGNIQYF. CDR3 nucleotide sequence: TGCAGCGTTGATGTGGGAACCGGAAACATTCAGTACTTC.

The sample holds a few counts of this clone. This chain links TRBV29-1 with TRBJ1-2; 10 bases map to TRBD1. Per germline, CDR1 SQVTM and CDR2 ANQGSEA. This CDR3 contains 17 residues. Trimming removed 3 bases from V and 2 bases from J; junction bases left unmatched: 12. CDR3 amino acids: CSVDWGLGQGLNYGYTF. In DNA form, the CDR3 reads TGCAGCGTTGACTGGGGACTGGGACAGGGGCTAAACTATGGCTACACCTTC.

This clone appeared a few times. This rearrangement joins TRBV7-9 to TRBJ2-1; possibly TRBD1 for D (6 bases). Trimming took 5 bases from V and 2 from J, leaving 16 bases between them. Germline V gene sequence: CDR1 SEHNR, CDR2 FQNEAQ (reference sequence). The CDR3 is 16 amino acids. CDR3 DNA sequence: TGTGCCAGCAGCCTAACAACAGGGCGCCCCTACAATGAGCAGTTCTTC. As protein: CASSLTTGRPYNEQFF.

The rearrangement joins TRBV30 to TRBJ1-2; TRBD1 matches 9 bases. The J segment lost 6 bases and the V segment lost 3 bases, leaving 5 bases of the junction unmatched. Germline CDR1 reads GTSNPN; CDR2 reads SVGIG (reference sequence). The CDR3 loop spans 13 amino acids. The CDR3 sequence is CAWSVDRGNGYTF. CDR3 coding DNA: TGTGCCTGGAGCGTAGACAGGGGGAATGGCTACACCTTC.

The chain combines TRBV6-6 with TRBJ1-1; 7 bases fit TRBD1. The CDR3 has 16 residues. Unmatched junction bases numbered 15, after V lost 6 bases and J lost 5 bases. The germline gives CDR1 MNHNY, CDR2 SVGAGI (reference sequence). The CDR3 reads CASSTRQGRGETEAFF. For the CDR3, the DNA is TGTGCCAGCAGCACAAGACAGGGACGTGGAGAAACTGAAGCTTTCTTT.

This clone was seen only a few times. The V call is TRBV7-2, the J call TRBJ2-5; D may be TRBD2 (6 bases). Per the germline V gene, CDR1 is SGHTA and CDR2 is FQGNSA. The V end lost 7 bases, the J end lost 1 base, and 13 bases lay between the germline ends. The CDR3 is 14 amino acids. The CDR3 spells CASNPAGFQETQYF. In nucleotides, the CDR3 is TGTGCCAGCAACCCCGCGGGGTTCCAAGAGACCCAGTACTTC.

The chain couples TRBV7-2 to TRBJ2-1, with unresolved D. CDR1 SGHTA and CDR2 FQGNSA come from the germline V gene. This CDR3 has 14 amino acids. The V gene lost 3 bases and the J gene lost 3 bases, with 9 bases spanning the gap. This CDR3 is CASSFQTFYNEQFF. In nucleotides, the CDR3 is TGTGCCAGCAGCTTCCAGACCTTCTACAATGAGCAGTTCTTC. The entire variable domain, with the rest obtained from reference TRBV7-2 and TRBJ2-1, is as follows: GAGVSQSPSNKVTEKGKDVELRCDPISGHTALYWYRQSLGQGLEFLIYFQGNSAPDKSGLPSDRFSAERTGGSVSTLTIQRTQQEDSAVYLCASSFQTFYNEQFFGPGTRLTVL.

A remark on this clone: This specimen includes other DNA sequences encoding the same CDR3. V usage is TRBV2 and J usage is TRBJ2-5; no definite D call. V was pared by 5 bases and J by 2 bases, with 3 bases between. CDR1 SNHLY and CDR2 FYNNEI come from the germline V gene. The CDR3 length is 11 residues. The CDR3 DNA reads TGTGCCAGCAGTATACAAGAGACCCAGTACTTC. Its translation: CASSIQETQYF.

Written as DNA, the CDR3 is TGTGCCATCAGTGAGAAACAGAGACACTATGGCTACACCTTC. As protein: CAISEKQRHYGYTF. The V and J genes are TRBV10-3 and TRBJ1-2; D remains unclear. V was shortened by 2 bases and J by 3 bases, with 10 bases between the two germline ends. The CDR3 has 14 residues. The germline CDR1 and CDR2 sequences are ENHRY and SYGVKD.

This clone was observed a handful of times. The chain uses TRBV29-1 and TRBJ2-7; D possibly corresponds to TRBD2 (7 bases). The CDR3 covers 15 residues. Germline-derived CDR1 and CDR2 are SQVTM and ANQGSEA. The germline V and J ends were trimmed by 4 bases and 5 bases, with 21 bases remaining between them. The CDR3 sequence: CSVAPGGGSQNEQYF. The CDR3 bases are TGCAGCGTTGCGCCGGGGGGCGGGAGCCAAAACGAGCAGTACTTC.

In its sample, this clone was seen a few times. The chain has TRBV4-2 and TRBJ2-5; D unresolved. This CDR3 is built from 14 residues. Germline V gene sequence: CDR1 LGHNA, CDR2 YNFKEQ. V was clipped by 2 bases and J by 3 bases, with 10 bases between them. CDR3 nucleotides: TGTGCCAGCAGCCAATACATGCTTGAAGAGACCCAGTACTTC. It is translated as CASSQYMLEETQYF.

This clone was detected a few times. The J gene is TRBJ2-7, the V gene TRBV25-1; D is ambiguous. With 6 bases removed from V and 3 bases from J, the gap between germline ends came to 9 bases. Germline V gene lookup returns CDR1 MGHDK and CDR2 SYGVNS. This CDR3 spans 12 amino acids. CDR3 DNA: TGTGCCAGCAGCGTCGGATTCTACGAGCAGTACTTC. Translating it yields CASSVGFYEQYF.

Note on this clone: Other DNA sequences in the sample encode the same CDR3. CDR3 sequence: CASSLGGKETQYF. Here the CDR3 DNA reads TGCGCCAGCAGCTTGGGCGGGAAAGAGACCCAGTACTTC. This chain joins TRBV5-1 and TRBJ2-5, with D tentatively TRBD2 (6 bases). Germline loops: CDR1 SGHRS, CDR2 YFSETQ. The CDR3 is 13 amino acids. V was trimmed by 0 bases and J by 3 bases, leaving 6 bases between them.